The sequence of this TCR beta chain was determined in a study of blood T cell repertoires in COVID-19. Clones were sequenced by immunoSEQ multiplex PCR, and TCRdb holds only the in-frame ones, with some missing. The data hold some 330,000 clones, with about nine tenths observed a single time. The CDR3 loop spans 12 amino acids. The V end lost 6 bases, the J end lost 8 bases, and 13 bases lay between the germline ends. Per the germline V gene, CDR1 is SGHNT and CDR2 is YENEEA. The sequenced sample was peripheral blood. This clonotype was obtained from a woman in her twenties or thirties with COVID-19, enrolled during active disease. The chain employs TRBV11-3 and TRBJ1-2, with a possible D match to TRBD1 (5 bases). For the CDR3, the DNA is TGTGCCAGCAGGCCGAGGCGGGGCGGCTACACCTTC. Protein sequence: CASRPRRGGYTF.